This T cell receptor (beta chain) was obtained from a study of preoperative IRX-2 immunotherapy in early breast cancer. The length of the CDR3 is 14 residues. Germline lookup yields CDR1 SGHRS and CDR2 YFSETQ. V was cut by 4 bases and J by 4 bases, with 14 bases left in between. Only in-frame clones appear in the TCRdb table, and some are missing; sequencing was by immunoSEQ multiplex PCR. The repertoire holds tens of thousands of clones, 78% seen once, with 2% to 2.5% in the top ten. Treatment defined: preoperative locoregional IRX-2 cytokine immunotherapy. This phase Ib study tested locoregional IRX-2 cytokine immunotherapy given before surgery.

Sequencing used lymph node tissue, obtained before IRX-2 immunotherapy. The origin of this receptor is a human donor with breast cancer. The chain couples TRBV5-1 to TRBJ1-1; no firm D call. This CDR3 is CASSPERIGTEAFF. Here the CDR3 DNA reads TGCGCCAGCAGCCCGGAGCGGATCGGCACTGAAGCTTTCTTT.